This T cell receptor (beta chain) was sequenced for a study of human CD8 memory T cell subsets. Germline V lookup: CDR1 LNHNV, CDR2 YYDKDF (reference sequence). This CDR3 has 14 amino acids. UMI-labeled 5' RACE generated the TCR beta libraries. Source study methods: Between about 2,700 and 18,000 functional CDR3 beta clonotypes were found per TCR beta library. One entry per CDR3 protein, without DNA, is what TCRdb gives after re-calling the 5' RACE reads. In this record, the V and J calls reflect TCRdb's handling and not the investigators' own analysis. The sample has some 5,400 distinct CDR3 sequences, and its top ten clones hold 36%. Total CD8+ T cells came from negative magnetic enrichment. Duplicate vials holding under 190,000 sorted CD8+ T cells per subset yielded the RNA. Study-level points and caveats: Stem-like memory and precursor exhausted T cell repertoires overlapped minimally with each other.

This clonotype counts as medium-sized by frequency. As yet, its antigen is unknown. The receptor was isolated from a human donor in good health. The chain recombines TRBV15 with TRBJ2-7. The sample comprised CD8+ effector memory T cells (TEM) sorted from PBMCs. Subset given: effector memory CD8 T cells, CCR7- CD45RO+ CD95+. CDR3 residues: CATSRDAASYEQYF. The whole variable domain, filled in from reference TRBV15 and TRBJ2-7, reads DAMVIQNPRYQVTQFGKPVTLSCSQTLNHNVMYWYQQKSSQAPKLLFHYYDKDFNNEADTPDNFQSRRPNTSFCFLDIRSPGLGDTAMYLCATSRDAASYEQYFGPGTRLTVT.